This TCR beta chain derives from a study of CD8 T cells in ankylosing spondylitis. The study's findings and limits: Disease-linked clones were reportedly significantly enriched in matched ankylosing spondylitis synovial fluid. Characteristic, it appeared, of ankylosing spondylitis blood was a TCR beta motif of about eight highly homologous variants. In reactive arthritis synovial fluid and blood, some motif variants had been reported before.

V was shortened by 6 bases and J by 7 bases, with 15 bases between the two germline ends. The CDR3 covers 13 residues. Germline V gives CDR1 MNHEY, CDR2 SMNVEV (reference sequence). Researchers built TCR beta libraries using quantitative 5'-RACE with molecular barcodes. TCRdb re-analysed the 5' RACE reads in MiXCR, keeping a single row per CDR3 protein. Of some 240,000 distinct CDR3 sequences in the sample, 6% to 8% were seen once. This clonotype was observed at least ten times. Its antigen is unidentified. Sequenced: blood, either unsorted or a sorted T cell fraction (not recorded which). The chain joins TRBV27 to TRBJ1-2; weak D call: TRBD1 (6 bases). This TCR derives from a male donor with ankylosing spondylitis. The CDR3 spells CASRGNYRAGYTF. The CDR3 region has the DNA TGTGCCAGCAGAGGCAATTACAGGGCTGGCTACACCTTC.